This TCR beta chain appears in the sequencing data of a study of Ad26.COV2.S vaccination and SARS-CoV-2 variants. Study information: It was the COV1001 Ad26.COV2.S trial arm that included the donor. Intramuscularly, Ad26.COV2.S was given either once or twice, 56 days apart. Study results and caveats: Possibly, TCR breadth and depth analyses underestimated total T cell responses. Non-spike TCR breadth was similar in vaccine and placebo recipients.

The CDR3 is 14 amino acids. Between the trimmed V and J ends, which lost 4 bases and 3 bases, there was a span of 12 bases. Germline assignment: CDR1 MDHEN and CDR2 SYDVKM. Comments on this clone: Its specificity is not known.

Sequencing was performed with immunoSEQ multiplex PCR; in TCRdb, only in-frame clones are kept and a portion is missing. The sample has under 550,000 clones; approximately 90% are singletons. As to treatment: roughly 19 received Ad26.COV2.S at low or high dose, single or two shots; 5 received placebo; per-sample allocation not given. Vaccine and placebo recipients were sampled on day 63 after the first injection. The input for sequencing was peripheral blood, taken in a trial of Ad26.COV2.S vaccine versus placebo. The V call is TRBV28, the J call TRBJ1-2; tentatively, D is TRBD1 (5 bases). This sequence was found in a person between 18 and 65 years old who received the Ad26.COV2.S COVID-19 vaccine or a placebo. The CDR3 DNA sequence: TGTGCCAGCAGTTCCGGGGCGAGTTACTATGGCTACACCTTC. Protein product: CASSSGASYYGYTF.